This passage covers 7 T cell receptor beta chains from one sample sequenced in a study of shared clonotypes between healthy human individuals (dated by TCRdb to the early 2020s). Library preparation was by the immunoSEQ multiplex PCR assay. Here the immuneACCESS table is served through TCRdb, limited to in-frame sequences with V and J called. Missing clones are a known gap in these copies; in checked studies unresolved V genes cover under half, and the rest lacks a known reason. The sample contains under 650,000 clones, almost 97% of them found a single time. Roughly 0.06% of the sample is held by the ten biggest clonotypes. Source material: naive CD4+ T cells sorted from blood. The label giving this sample's cell subset or site can be read as: CD45RA+ positively selected. The receptors were gathered from a woman in her thirties in good health.

The chain uses TRBV7-2 and TRBJ1-1; D might be TRBD1 (5 bases). The germline V and J ends were trimmed by 6 bases and 1 base, with 12 bases remaining between them. CDR3 length equals 14 residues. The V gene's germline CDR1 is SGHTA and CDR2 FQGNSA. The CDR3, as DNA: TGTGCCAGCAGGCAACAGGTCCAGAACACTGAAGCTTTCTTT. This translates into CASRQQVQNTEAFF. The variable domain in full, with the rest retrieved from reference TRBV7-2 and TRBJ1-1, is GAGVSQSPSNKVTEKGKDVELRCDPISGHTALYWYRQSLGQGLEFLIYFQGNSAPDKSGLPSDRFSAERTGGSVSTLTIQRTQQEDSAVYLCASRQQVQNTEAFFGQGTRLTVV.

The rearrangement links TRBV5-1 to TRBJ2-2, with D tentatively TRBD1 (5 bases). Trimming cost V 0 bases and J 6 bases, with 18 bases left between them. This CDR3 spans 17 amino acids. Germline lookup yields CDR1 SGHRS and CDR2 YFSETQ. The DNA for the CDR3 is TGCGCCAGCAGCTTGGTTGTTCGGACAAGCAGGGCCGGGGAGCTGTTTTTT. The encoded protein is CASSLVVRTSRAGELFF.

The V gene is TRBV5-1, the J gene TRBJ1-1; perhaps TRBD1 as D (6 bases). The V end lost 6 bases, the J end lost 3 bases, and 12 bases lay between the germline ends. The CDR3 covers 13 residues. CDR1 is SGHRS and CDR2 is YFSETQ in the germline V gene. The DNA for the CDR3 is TGCGCCAGCACCGGAAGGGGGTACACTGAAGCTTTCTTT. Translation gives CASTGRGYTEAFF.

V gene TRBV6-1 combines with J gene TRBJ2-1; 9 bases align to TRBD2. Trimming cost V 6 bases and J 5 bases; bases outside gene matches: 8. From germline, CDR1 is MNHNS and CDR2 SASEGT. The length of the CDR3 is 15 residues. CDR3 nucleotide sequence: TGTGCCAGCAGCGATTCTAGCGGGACTAACAATGAGCAGTTCTTC. Its protein product is CASSDSSGTNNEQFF.

The rearrangement uses TRBV15 and TRBJ1-5; D gene uncertain. Trimming stripped 1 base from V and 0 bases from J, with 13 bases between. CDR1 and CDR2 (germline): LNHNV, YYDKDF (reference sequence). The CDR3 totals 17 residues. CDR3 bases: TGTGCCACCAGCAGAGTCGTGGCGTCGGATAGCAATCAGCCCCAGCATTTT. Translated, it gives CATSRVVASDSNQPQHF.

The V and J genes are TRBV6-1 and TRBJ1-1, with 7 positions matching TRBD1. The CDR3 covers 14 residues. The germline V gene encodes CDR1 MNHNS and CDR2 SASEGT. The trim removed 6 bases at V and 1 base at J, leaving 5 bases unmatched. The CDR3 region is CASSLGQWNTEAFF. CDR3 DNA sequence: TGTGCCAGCAGCTTGGGACAGTGGAACACTGAAGCTTTCTTT.

J is TRBJ2-5 and V is TRBV6-6; D possibly uses TRBD1 or TRBD2 (5 bases each). The germline V gene has CDR1 MNHNY and CDR2 SVGAGI (reference sequence). Deletions cut 0 bases from V and 3 bases from J, with 8 bases between. CDR3 length: 14 residues. CDR3 in amino acids: CASSYSQGEETQYF. The CDR3 DNA reads as TGTGCCAGCAGTTACTCTCAGGGAGAAGAGACCCAGTACTTC.